Listed below are T cell receptor beta chains from one sample, sequenced in a study of T cell clonotyping in hematopoietic cell transplantation. Libraries were prepared by immunoSEQ multiplex PCR; TCRdb keeps only in-frame clonotypes and omits some of them. The sample has approximately 6,100 clones; around 32% are singletons. The input for sequencing was peripheral blood mononuclear cells, taken 30 days after allogeneic stem cell transplant. All receptors come from a female patient aged 50-59 years who had an allogeneic stem cell transplant from an unrelated donor, so the T cells may come from the graft donor. Some clones in this sample may be carry-over from other donors' samples. The CDR3 runs from the conserved cysteine through the conserved F or W. A D gene is named only where the DNA matches it firmly. Where a row states a size, it is once, few, many or the class of an expanded clone; other rows omit it.

j_call | v_call | clone_size | d_call | cdr3_aa | cdr3_nt
TRBJ2-3 | TRBV20-1 | . | . | CSAEVGDTQYF | TGCAGTGCGGAGGTGGGAGATACGCAGTATTTT
TRBJ2-5 | TRBV6-5 | . | . | CASSRGVGGQETQYF | TGTGCCAGCAGTCGTGGTGTGGGGGGCCAAGAGACCCAGTACTTC
TRBJ2-3 | TRBV11-3 | few | . | CASSPFEGGWDTQYF | TGTGCCAGCAGCCCGTTTGAGGGGGGATGGGATACGCAGTATTTT
TRBJ1-2 | TRBV5-6 | . | . | CASSLYGLDGYTF | TGTGCCAGCAGCTTGTACGGGCTGGATGGCTACACCTTC
TRBJ2-2 | TRBV29-1 | . | . | CSVLTENTGELFF | TGCAGCGTTTTGACCGAGAACACCGGGGAGCTGTTTTTT
TRBJ1-2 | TRBV6-5 | medium-sized | . | CASVGPYGYTF | TGTGCCAGTGTTGGTCCCTATGGCTACACCTTC
TRBJ2-2 | TRBV19 | few | . | CASSIDRNTGELFF | TGTGCCAGTAGTATAGACAGGAACACCGGGGAGCTGTTTTTT
TRBJ2-7 | TRBV6-1 | . | . | CASSERTGTYEQYF | TGTGCCAGCAGTGAACGGACTGGAACCTACGAGCAGTACTTC
TRBJ1-2 | TRBV7-2 | few | . | CASSLQQGGGYGYTF | TGTGCCAGCAGCTTACAACAGGGAGGCGGCTATGGCTACACCTTC
TRBJ1-2 | TRBV19 | few | . | CASSIGSRVAGYTF | TGTGCCAGTAGTATAGGATCCCGGGTGGCTGGCTACACCTTC
TRBJ1-2 | TRBV30 | . | . | CAWSFGQGNANYGYTF | TGTGCCTGGAGTTTCGGTCAAGGGAATGCTAACTATGGCTACACCTTC
TRBJ2-7 | TRBV6-5 | . | . | CASSSPSVRGVDEQYF | TGTGCCAGCAGTTCCCCCTCCGTCCGCGGGGTAGACGAGCAGTACTTC
TRBJ2-2 | TRBV6-5 | . | . | CASTEGGHTGELFF | TGTGCCAGCACTGAGGGCGGTCACACCGGGGAGCTGTTTTTT
TRBJ2-4 | TRBV30 | . | . | CAWSVGQGHYF | TGTGCCTGGAGTGTCGGTCAGGGTCACTACTTC
TRBJ2-1 | TRBV30 | . | TRBD2 | CAWSGLAGGGEQFF | TGTGCCTGGAGTGGACTAGCGGGAGGGGGTGAGCAGTTCTTC
TRBJ2-5 | TRBV6-5 | . | TRBD2 | CAGRPGLDIQTQYF | TGTGCCGGCAGACCCGGACTAGATATACAGACCCAGTACTTC
TRBJ2-5 | TRBV25-1 | few | TRBD2 | CASSDSGGKKTQYF | TGTGCCAGCAGTGATAGCGGGGGTAAGAAGACCCAGTACTTC
TRBJ2-7 | TRBV5-5 | . | TRBD2 | CASSSWTSYEQYF | TGTGCCAGCAGCTCCTGGACTAGCTACGAGCAGTACTTC
TRBJ1-2 | TRBV28 | few | . | CASSLGAYGYTF | TGTGCCAGCAGTTTAGGTGCCTATGGCTACACCTTC
TRBJ1-1 | TRBV30 | . | . | CAMREDTEAFF | TGTGCTATGAGGGAAGACACTGAAGCTTTCTTT
TRBJ2-7 | TRBV30 | few | . | CAWSVGLFYEQYF | TGTGCCTGGAGTGTAGGGCTGTTCTACGAGCAGTACTTC
TRBJ1-4 | TRBV30 | . | . | CAWSADVNEKLFF | TGTGCCTGGAGTGCAGACGTGAATGAAAAACTGTTTTTT